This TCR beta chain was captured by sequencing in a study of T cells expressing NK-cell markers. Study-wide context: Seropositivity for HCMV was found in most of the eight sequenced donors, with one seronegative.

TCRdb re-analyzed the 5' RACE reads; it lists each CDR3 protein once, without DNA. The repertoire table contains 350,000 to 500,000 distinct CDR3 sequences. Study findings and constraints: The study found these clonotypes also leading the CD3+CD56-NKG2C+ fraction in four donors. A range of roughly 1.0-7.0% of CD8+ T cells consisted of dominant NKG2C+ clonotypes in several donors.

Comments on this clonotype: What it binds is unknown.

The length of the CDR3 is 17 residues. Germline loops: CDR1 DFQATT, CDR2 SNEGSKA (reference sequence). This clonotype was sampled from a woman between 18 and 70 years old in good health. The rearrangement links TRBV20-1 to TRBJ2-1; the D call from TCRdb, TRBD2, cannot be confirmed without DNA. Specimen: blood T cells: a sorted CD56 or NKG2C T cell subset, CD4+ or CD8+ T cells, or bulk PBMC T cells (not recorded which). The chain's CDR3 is CSAQGSGGLSSYNEQFF.